What follows are 24 T cell receptor beta chains derived from one specimen sequenced in a study of regulatory T cells in long-lasting Graves disease. CDR3-region Arm-PCR and iRepertoire HTBI primers produced the TCR beta libraries. TCRdb recomputed calls from the multiplex PCR reads with MiXCR, one row per CDR3 protein. The sample lists fewer than 450,000 distinct CDR3 sequences; approximately 16% were seen once. Time point meaning: newly diagnosed GD, antithyroid drugs for less than 3 months. Isolated PBMC RNA provided the starting material for the TCR library. These records were also assigned to another study, of T cells in Graves' hyperthyroidism and ophthalmopathy.

Specimen: peripheral blood mononuclear cells (PBMCs), collected at new diagnosis, from a patient treated with antithyroid drugs. The receptor source for this set is a woman aged 35 to 49 with Graves disease.

The sample holds many counts of this clonotype. This sequence joins TRBV2 and TRBJ1-1; D might be TRBD1 (5 bases). The CDR3 length is 14 residues. Deletions cut 7 bases from V and 5 bases from J, with 17 bases between. The germline CDR1 and CDR2 sequences are SNHLY and FYNNEI. The CDR3 sequence is CASILSGMGTEAFF. The CDR3 DNA sequence: TGTGCCAGCATTCTTTCAGGGATGGGAACTGAAGCTTTCTTT.

Notes on this clonotype: A much larger clone differs from this one at a single base, so this may be a read error. V is TRBV30 and J is TRBJ2-7; TRBD2 matches 10 bases. The CDR3 runs to 13 residues. CDR1 is GTSNPN and CDR2 is SVGIG in the germline V gene (reference sequence). As DNA, the CDR3 is TGTCCCTGGACTAGCGGCTCCTCCTACGAGCAGTACTTC. This codes for CPWTSGSSYEQYF.

This clonotype was seen many times. This rearrangement joins TRBV7-9 to TRBJ2-5, with 13 nucleotides matching TRBD2. V shed 5 bases, J shed 3 bases, and the junction held 6 bases outside the gene matches. Germline lookup yields CDR1 SEHNR and CDR2 FQNEAQ (reference sequence). The CDR3 runs to 16 residues. This CDR3 reads CASSGMGLAGKETQYF. CDR3 DNA: TGTGCCAGCAGCGGAATGGGACTAGCGGGGAAAGAGACCCAGTACTTC.

The table lists this clonotype with a few counts. The gene calls are TRBV24-1 and TRBJ2-2, with D perhaps assigned TRBD1 or TRBD2 (5 bases each). Germline V lookup: CDR1 KGHDR, CDR2 SFDVKD. The V gene lost 2 bases and the J gene lost 4 bases, with 13 bases spanning the gap. This CDR3 comprises 16 residues. CDR3 DNA: TGTGCCACCAGTGATTCTGGGAAGGGGACCACCGGGGAGCTGTTTTTT. As protein: CATSDSGKGTTGELFF.

This clonotype was detected a few times. The V gene is TRBV4-2, the J gene TRBJ1-2, with 9 nucleotides matching TRBD1. Unmatched junction bases numbered 2, after V lost 1 base and J lost 8 bases. Germline assignment: CDR1 LGHNA and CDR2 YNFKEQ. This CDR3 has 13 residues. The CDR3 is CASSQGTGEGYTF. In nucleotides, the CDR3 is TGTGCCAGCAGCCAAGGGACAGGGGAAGGCTACACCTTC.

This chain connects TRBV11-3 to TRBJ2-7; perhaps TRBD1 as D (6 bases). Trimming took 1 base from V and 0 from J, leaving 13 bases between them. CDR3 size: 16 residues. In germline, CDR1 is SGHNT, CDR2 YENEEA. The DNA of the CDR3 is TGTGCCAGCAGCTTAGGGGGGCCTGCACTCTCCTACGAGCAGTACTTC. Amino acids: CASSLGGPALSYEQYF.

In its sample, this clonotype was seen many times. The V and J genes are TRBV11-3 and TRBJ2-6, with D hard to call. Germline V gene sequence: CDR1 SGHNT, CDR2 YENEEA. Trimming pared 7 bases from V and 4 bases from J, leaving 8 bases between. The CDR3 runs to 13 residues. This CDR3 is CASKGPGANVLTF. The CDR3 bases are TGTGCCAGCAAAGGGCCCGGGGCCAACGTCCTGACTTTC.

V and J are TRBV4-1 and TRBJ1-1; D uncertain. Trimming removed 4 bases from V and 5 bases from J, with 11 bases in between. This CDR3 has 13 residues. Germline CDR1 MGHRA, CDR2 YSYEKL. CDR3 region: CASSRLRDTEAFF. The CDR3 DNA reads TGCGCCAGCAGCCGATTGAGGGATACTGAAGCTTTCTTT.

In regard to this clonotype: A much bigger clone sits one base away, suggesting this may be a read error. The gene calls are TRBV11-2 and TRBJ2-1, with a possible D match to TRBD2 (7 bases). Looked up from germline, CDR1 is SGHAT and CDR2 is FQNNGV. This CDR3 region has 14 residues. CDR3 protein: CASSQGGGYNGQFF. CDR3 in DNA: TGTGCCAGCAGCCAAGGGGGGGGTTACAATGGGCAGTTCTTC.

The sample holds a few counts of this clonotype. The chain is built from TRBV11-2 and TRBJ1-6, with D hard to call. Trimming pared 0 bases from V and 4 bases from J, leaving 10 bases between. Germline CDR1 reads SGHAT; CDR2 reads FQNNGV. This CDR3 has 16 amino acids. The CDR3 DNA reads as TGTGCCAGCAGCTTAGAGCGGACGGCTTATAATTCACCCCTCCACTTT. Protein: CASSLERTAYNSPLHF.

This clonotype appeared many times. The chain uses TRBV12-3 or TRBV12-4 and TRBJ2-4, with D unclear. This CDR3 contains 13 residues. V was shortened by 2 bases and J by 8 bases, with 10 bases between the two germline ends. The CDR3 bases are TGTGCCAGCAGTTTAAGCCTAGGCGACATTCAGTACTTC. Protein: CASSLSLGDIQYF.

This clonotype was seen ten or more times. The V and J genes are TRBV27 and TRBJ2-1; D unclear. Trimming left V 6 bases short and J 8 bases short, with 11 bases between. Per the germline V gene, CDR1 is MNHEY and CDR2 is SMNVEV (reference sequence). CDR3 length: 12 residues. The CDR3 DNA sequence: TGTGCCAGCAGGAGCTGGAGCTATGAGCAGTTCTTC. This translates into CASRSWSYEQFF.

This clonotype was seen many times. The genes are TRBV6-5 and TRBJ2-5; TRBD1 aligns across 9 bases. This CDR3 contains 15 residues. Germline V gene sequence: CDR1 MNHEY, CDR2 SVGAGI. Germline trimming cut 0 bases from V and 1 base from J; bases unmatched to any gene: 0. CDR3 sequence reads: CASSYSDRGQETQYF. CDR3 in DNA: TGTGCCAGCAGTTACTCGGACAGGGGCCAAGAGACCCAGTACTTC.

This clonotype was recorded many times. The rearrangement joins TRBV12-3 or TRBV12-4 to TRBJ1-4; TRBD1 agrees at 8 bases. The CDR3 totals 15 residues. Losses at the gene ends were 9 bases for V and 5 bases for J; bases not matched to a gene: 11. CDR3: CASSPQGAWNEKLFF. The CDR3 DNA reads TGTGCCAGTAGCCCGCAGGGGGCTTGGAATGAAAAACTGTTTTTT.

This clonotype was observed at least ten times. This chain joins TRBV6-2 or TRBV6-3 and TRBJ2-1; 12 nucleotides agree with TRBD1. The CDR3 is made up of 20 amino acids. Germline CDR1 and CDR2: MNHEY and SVGEGT. The ends lost 4 bases at V and 8 bases at J; junction bases unmatched: 21. The CDR3 sequence is CASSLSVLPGQGAYRDEQFF. CDR3 coding DNA: TGTGCCAGCAGTTTGAGCGTACTTCCGGGACAGGGGGCTTACCGGGATGAGCAGTTCTTC.

This clonotype was recorded at least ten times. This may stem from a read error, because a much larger clone lies one nucleotide away. V usage is TRBV28 and J usage is TRBJ2-2; 7 bases line up with TRBD1. The germline gives CDR1 MDHEN, CDR2 SYDVKM. CDR3 length: 20 residues. The CDR3 DNA sequence: TGTGCCGGCAGTTACCCCTCTAGTATTGTCGGACAGGTGGACACCGGGGAGCTGTTTTTT. The encoded protein is CAGSYPSSIVGQVDTGELFF.

This clonotype was seen many times. The V call is TRBV7-3, the J call TRBJ1-2; maybe TRBD1 (6 bases). From germline, CDR1 is SGHTA and CDR2 FQGTGA. The length of the CDR3 is 15 residues. V gave up 5 bases and J gave up 2 bases, with 15 bases separating them. The CDR3 here is CASSRLGQSNYGYTF. The CDR3 DNA is TGTGCCAGCAGCCGACTCGGACAGTCCAACTATGGCTACACCTTC.

Only a few counts were recorded for this clonotype. The chain joins TRBV19 to TRBJ1-4; D gene unclear. V lost 1 base, J lost 8 bases, and 14 bases lay in between. The germline gives CDR1 LNHDA, CDR2 SQIVND (reference sequence). The CDR3 runs to 15 residues. The CDR3 loop is CASSIVPVSHEKLFF. The CDR3 region has the DNA TGTGCCAGTAGTATAGTACCAGTATCTCACGAAAAACTGTTTTTT.

The chain recombines TRBV30 with TRBJ2-1, with TRBD2 identical over 11 bases. The V gene end was trimmed by 4 bases and the J gene end by 6 bases; junction bases not matched to a gene: 5. Germline V CDR1 and CDR2: GTSNPN, SVGIG (reference sequence). The CDR3 consists of 14 residues. This CDR3 reads CAWNSGRGGNEQFF. CDR3 nucleotides: TGTGCCTGGAATAGCGGGAGGGGGGGCAATGAGCAGTTCTTC.

The rearrangement links TRBV4-1 to TRBJ2-1; possible D gene TRBD2, 6 bases. This CDR3 region has 15 residues. Trimming cost V 0 bases and J 9 bases, with 15 bases left between them. Germline V CDR1 and CDR2: MGHRA, YSYEKL. CDR3 loop: CASSQETGLMGEQFF. CDR3 DNA sequence: TGCGCCAGCAGCCAAGAAACAGGACTAATGGGTGAGCAGTTCTTC.

The chain joins TRBV5-1 to TRBJ2-7; unclear D gene. Trimming cost V 0 bases and J 1 base, with 14 bases left between them. CDR3 size: 16 residues. Per the germline V gene, CDR1 is SGHRS and CDR2 is YFSETQ. CDR3 in DNA: TGCGCCAGCAGCTTGGAACCTCAACAACTATCCTACGAGCAGTACTTC. It is translated as CASSLEPQQLSYEQYF.

In this sample, this clonotype turned up many times. This chain joins TRBV11-3 and TRBJ2-3; 9 bases line up with TRBD2. Per germline, CDR1 SGHNT and CDR2 YENEEA. Trimming at V came to 7 bases and at J to 2 bases, leaving 7 bases not matched to a gene. This CDR3 region has 15 residues. CDR3 in DNA: TGTGCCAGCACCGATCTAGCGGGACACACAGATACGCAGTATTTT. Translation: CASTDLAGHTDTQYF. Drawing the rest from reference TRBV11-3 and TRBJ2-3, the complete variable domain is EAGVVQSPRYKIIEKKQPVAFWCNPISGHNTLYWYLQNLGQGPELLIRYENEEAVDDSQLPKDRFSAERLKGVDSTLKIQPAELGDSAVYLCASTDLAGHTDTQYFGPGTRLTVL.

This clonotype was seen repeatedly, ten times or more. The chain has TRBV5-1 and TRBJ1-6; D may be TRBD1 (5 bases). This CDR3 is built from 16 residues. Germline CDR1 reads SGHRS; CDR2 reads YFSETQ. Trimming cost V 4 bases and J 7 bases, with 18 bases left between them. The CDR3 nucleotides are TGCGCCAGCAGCCCGGAACCCCAGGGAGTGAATTCACCCCTCCACTTT. Its translation: CASSPEPQGVNSPLHF.

The rearrangement uses TRBV9 and TRBJ2-7; the match to TRBD2 covers 9 bases. The CDR3 is 15 residues long. With V trimmed by 0 bases and J by 3 bases, 4 bases remained unmatched. Looked up from germline, CDR1 is SGDLS and CDR2 is YYNGEE. The DNA of the CDR3 is TGTGCCAGCAGCGTAGGTAGGACTAGCGTCTACGAGCAGTACTTC. Its protein product is CASSVGRTSVYEQYF.